Each of the 15 T cell receptor beta chains below was sequenced from the same sample in a study of blood T cell repertoires in COVID-19. Profiling relied on immunoSEQ multiplex PCR, and the TCRdb table lists in-frame clones only, not all of them. This sample has about 270,000 clones; 88% occur once, and the top ten carry around 2%. Input material: PBMCs or T cells enriched from blood (not recorded which). These receptors all stem from an older woman in a cohort exposed to, infected with or recovered from COVID-19 (not recorded which).

The rearrangement uses TRBV7-9 and TRBJ1-1; D ambiguous. Germline V gene lookup returns CDR1 SEHNR and CDR2 FQNEAQ (reference sequence). The CDR3 has 13 amino acids. V dropped 1 base and J dropped 4 bases, with 7 bases sitting between them. This CDR3 is CASSLGLATEAFF. CDR3 bases: TGTGCCAGCAGCTTAGGACTTGCCACTGAAGCTTTCTTT.

The chain links TRBV7-9 to TRBJ2-2, with TRBD2 matching 8 bases. The CDR3 covers 19 residues. CDR1 and CDR2 (germline): SEHNR, FQNEAQ (reference sequence). Trimming removed 1 base from V and 6 bases from J; junction bases left unmatched: 16. CDR3 residues: CASSLDPPTSGRSPGELFF. CDR3 sequence (DNA): TGTGCCAGCAGCTTAGATCCCCCAACTAGCGGTCGTAGTCCCGGGGAGCTGTTTTTT.

The chain employs TRBV10-1 and TRBJ2-1; D perhaps matches TRBD2 (6 bases). Trimming left V 10 bases short and J 7 bases short, with 26 bases between. Germline CDR1 WNHNN, CDR2 SYGVQD (reference sequence). The CDR3 is made up of 16 amino acids. This CDR3 is CATSPGVNTRHNEQFF. In DNA form, the CDR3 reads TGCGCCACTTCCCCGGGGGTAAATACAAGGCATAATGAGCAGTTCTTC.

The chain carries TRBV27 and TRBJ1-1, with 8 bases identical to TRBD1. Per germline, CDR1 MNHEY and CDR2 SMNVEV (reference sequence). Trimming at V came to 1 base and at J to 4 bases, leaving 8 bases not matched to a gene. The CDR3 runs to 16 residues. The CDR3 sequence is CASSLLAGGLGTEAFF. In DNA form, the CDR3 reads TGTGCCAGCAGTTTATTGGCAGGGGGCTTGGGCACTGAAGCTTTCTTT.

This clone was found a few times. The rearrangement uses TRBV7-2 and TRBJ2-1; 8 bases line up with TRBD2. The germline CDR1 and CDR2 sequences are SGHTA and FQGNSA. After removal of 3 bases from V and 5 bases from J, the junction contained 9 bases not matched to a gene. The CDR3 runs to 16 residues. The CDR3 DNA follows: TGTGCCAGCAGCTTCGGTTGGGCGGGAGGCGACAATGAGCAGTTCTTC. Protein: CASSFGWAGGDNEQFF.

The chain is built from TRBV18 and TRBJ2-2; 13 bases match TRBD2. The CDR3 consists of 16 residues. Germline V CDR1 and CDR2: KGHSH, LQKENI. With V trimmed by 3 bases and J by 5 bases, 3 bases remained unmatched. The CDR3 region is CASSPAGLAGTGELFF. For the CDR3, the DNA is TGTGCCAGCTCACCCGCGGGACTAGCGGGGACCGGGGAGCTGTTTTTT.

In its sample, this clone was seen once. The chain uses TRBV2 and TRBJ2-1, with TRBD1 matching over 7 bases. CDR3 size: 13 residues. With 10 bases clipped from V and 4 bases from J, the junction kept 7 bases outside the gene matches. CDR1 and CDR2 (germline): SNHLY, FYNNEI. The CDR3 reads CATPRDRYNEQFF. DNA for the CDR3: TGTGCCACACCCCGGGACAGATACAATGAGCAGTTCTTC.

A single count supports this clone. The chain carries TRBV9 and TRBJ2-2; 7 bases line up with TRBD2. The CDR3 totals 14 residues. V lost 5 bases to trimming and J lost 5 bases; unmatched junction nucleotides: 6. CDR1 SGDLS and CDR2 YYNGEE come from the germline V gene. The DNA for the CDR3 is TGTGCCAGCAGGGCGGGAGTGGGGACCGGGGAGCTGTTTTTT. Its protein product is CASRAGVGTGELFF. Based on the CDR3 plus reference TRBV9 and TRBJ2-2, the full variable domain is DSGVTQTPKHLITATGQRVTLRCSPRSGDLSVYWYQQSLDQGLQFLIQYYNGEERAKGNILERFSAQQFPDLHSELNLSSLELGDSALYFCASRAGVGTGELFFGEGSRLTVL.

This chain links TRBV7-3 with TRBJ2-1; 10 bases agree with TRBD2. CDR1 and CDR2 (germline): SGHTA, FQGTGA. CDR3 length: 14 residues. V lost 3 bases and J lost 6; bases outside the gene matches: 2. The CDR3 loop is CASSFASGGNEQFF. The CDR3 DNA sequence: TGTGCCAGCAGCTTTGCTAGCGGGGGCAATGAGCAGTTCTTC.

The chain joins TRBV29-1 to TRBJ1-3; D ambiguous. CDR1 and CDR2 (germline): SQVTM, ANQGSEA. The CDR3 covers 15 residues. With 4 bases removed from V and 0 bases from J, the gap between germline ends came to 13 bases. The CDR3 coding sequence is TGCAGCGTTGGTCGGGGTTCCGACTCTGGAAACACCATATATTTT. Its protein product is CSVGRGSDSGNTIYF. The full variable domain, with the rest looked up from reference TRBV29-1 and TRBJ1-3, is SAVISQKPSRDICQRGTSLTIQCQVDSQVTMMFWYRQQPGQSLTLIATANQGSEATYESGFVIDKFPISRPNLTFSTLTVSNMSPEDSSIYLCSVGRGSDSGNTIYFGEGSWLTVV.

The chain has TRBV5-1 and TRBJ1-1; no clear D. Per germline, CDR1 SGHRS and CDR2 YFSETQ. The CDR3 runs to 14 residues. V gave up 4 bases and J gave up 5 bases, with 15 bases separating them. CDR3 bases: TGCGCCAGCAGCCGCTCGGGGTTAGGAACTGAAGCTTTCTTT. It encodes CASSRSGLGTEAFF.

The chain has TRBV10-2 and TRBJ2-3, with 9 bases fitting TRBD2. The CDR3 consists of 17 residues. Germline V lookup: CDR1 WSHSY, CDR2 SAAADI. Trimming removed 9 bases from V and 0 bases from J; junction bases left unmatched: 13. The chain's CDR3 is CASGRLAGPGSTDTQYF. For the CDR3, the DNA is TGCGCCAGTGGTAGGCTAGCGGGGCCAGGTAGCACAGATACGCAGTATTTT.

The chain links TRBV3-1 (or the pseudogene TRBV3-2) to TRBJ2-7; TRBD1 aligns across 7 bases. CDR1 is LGHDT and CDR2 is YNNKEL in the germline V gene (reference sequence). This CDR3 is 14 amino acids long. V was clipped by 4 bases and J by 5 bases; unmatched bases: 8. The CDR3 DNA follows: TGTGCCAGCAGCCCGCGACAGGGTGTGAACGAGCAGTACTTC. This encodes CASSPRQGVNEQYF.

This sequence joins TRBV4-1 and TRBJ2-3; tentative D call: TRBD1 (5 bases). V lost 4 bases, J lost 4 bases, and 18 bases lay in between. The CDR3 contains 16 residues. Germline CDR1 reads MGHRA; CDR2 reads YSYEKL. The CDR3 is CASSPRLGRVADTQYF. The CDR3 nucleotides are TGCGCCAGCAGCCCCCGTTTGGGCAGGGTCGCAGATACGCAGTATTTT.

This clone has more than one count but fewer than ten. The chain has TRBV7-2 and TRBJ2-1; D may be TRBD1 (5 bases). The CDR3 sequence is 15 residues long. CDR1 and CDR2 from the germline V gene are SGHTA and FQGNSA. The ends were cut back, 2 bases at V and 2 bases at J, with 10 bases in the middle. CDR3 bases: TGTGCCAGCAGCTTACAGGGTGGAGCCTACAATGAGCAGTTCTTC. This sequence encodes CASSLQGGAYNEQFF.